This T cell receptor beta chain was documented in a study of T cells expressing NK-cell markers (dated by TCRdb to the early 2020s). About the investigation overall: Fewer than ten donors provided sorted CD3+CD56+NKG2C+, CD3+CD56+NKG2C- and CD3+CD56-NKG2C+ T-cell subsets, whose TCR beta-chain repertoires were profiled. Seven of the eight sequenced donors were HCMV-seropositive and one was HCMV-seronegative. The eight sequenced donors were randomly selected healthy volunteers, three men and five women. Sequencing of the libraries produced 2 x 150 bp reads on Illumina HiSeq 2000/2500, MiSeq or NextSeq. Points the paper makes about the study in general: It remained unclear whether the expanded NKG2C-expressing T cell clones were specific for HCMV antigens. In over 5 donors, the dominant CD3+CD56+NKG2C+ clonotypes were among the top 10 CD8+ clonotypes and accounted for roughly 1.0-7.5% of CD8+ T cells. Those dominant clonotypes were again the most abundant among CD3+CD56-NKG2C+ cells in a handful of donors, at roughly 25-65%.

Instrument on record: Illumina HiSeq 2000. TCR beta cDNA libraries were made by 5'RACE template switching that added a universal primer site and unique molecular identifiers. Synthesis of cDNA was primed from the TCR beta constant segment and was followed by two consecutive PCR amplification steps. As for how the authors treated the data: MIGEC was used to demultiplex reads and group the reads by UMI, and MiTCR was used to assemble and quantify clonotypes. To remove erroneous sequences, TCR cDNA sequences were retained only when supported by two or more reads. Downstream repertoire analysis used the tcR package, and clonotypes were matched across fractions by CDR3 nucleotide sequence plus V segment. Antigen specificity was annotated against VDJdb with VDJmatch, allowing one amino acid substitution in CDR3. Through TCRdb reprocessing, the reads give one entry per CDR3 protein sequence; DNA is omitted. The V and J calls shown here were made by TCRdb, not taken from the authors' results. The sample table on file contains a few hundred thousand distinct CDR3 sequences. Around 1.4% of the sample is held by the ten biggest clonotypes.

For this clonotype: There is no known antigen for this receptor.

HCMV-specific IgG was detected in serum with a commercial ELISA kit to determine HCMV serostatus. Peripheral blood mononuclear cells were isolated from blood by Ficoll density gradient centrifugation. The sequence was obtained from a woman in her forties or fifties in good health. Donor details come from another sample of the same person, matched by shared clones. The sample was blood T cells: a sorted CD56 or NKG2C T cell subset, CD4+ or CD8+ T cells, or bulk PBMC T cells (not recorded which).

The CDR3 protein is CASRRTAGNNEQFF. This chain joins TRBV5-1 to TRBJ2-1; TCRdb's D call, TRBD2, is unchecked because there is no DNA. The CDR3, cysteine through phenylalanine, is 14 amino acids long. The coding DNA is unavailable. CDR1 and CDR2 are read off the germline V gene as SGHRS and YFSETQ.